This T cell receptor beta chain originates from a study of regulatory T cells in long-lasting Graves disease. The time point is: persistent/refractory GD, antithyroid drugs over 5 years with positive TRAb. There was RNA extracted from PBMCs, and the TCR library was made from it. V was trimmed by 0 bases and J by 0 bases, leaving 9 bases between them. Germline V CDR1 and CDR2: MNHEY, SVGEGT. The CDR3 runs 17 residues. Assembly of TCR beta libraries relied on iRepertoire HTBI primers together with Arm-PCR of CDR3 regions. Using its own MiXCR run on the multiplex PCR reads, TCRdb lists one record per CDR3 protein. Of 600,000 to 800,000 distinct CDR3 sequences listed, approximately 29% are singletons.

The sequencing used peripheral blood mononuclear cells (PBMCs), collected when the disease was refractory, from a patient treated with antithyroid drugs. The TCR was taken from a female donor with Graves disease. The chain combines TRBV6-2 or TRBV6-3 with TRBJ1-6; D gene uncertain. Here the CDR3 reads CASSYSPASSYNSPLHF. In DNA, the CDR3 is TGTGCCAGCAGTTACTCACCCGCAAGCTCCTATAATTCACCCCTCCACTTT.